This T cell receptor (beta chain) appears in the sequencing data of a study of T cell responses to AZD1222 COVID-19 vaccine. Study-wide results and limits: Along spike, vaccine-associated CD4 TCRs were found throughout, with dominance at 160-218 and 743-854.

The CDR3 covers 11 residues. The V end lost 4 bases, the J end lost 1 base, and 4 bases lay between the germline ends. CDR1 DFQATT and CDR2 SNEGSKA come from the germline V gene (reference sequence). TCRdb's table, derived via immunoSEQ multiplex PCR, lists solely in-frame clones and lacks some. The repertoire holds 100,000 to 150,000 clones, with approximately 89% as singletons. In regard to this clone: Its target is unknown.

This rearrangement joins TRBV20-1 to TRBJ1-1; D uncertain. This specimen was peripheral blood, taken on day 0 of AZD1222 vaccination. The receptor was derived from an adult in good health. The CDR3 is CSANPNTEAFF. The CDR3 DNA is TGCAGTGCTAATCCGAACACTGAAGCTTTCTTT.